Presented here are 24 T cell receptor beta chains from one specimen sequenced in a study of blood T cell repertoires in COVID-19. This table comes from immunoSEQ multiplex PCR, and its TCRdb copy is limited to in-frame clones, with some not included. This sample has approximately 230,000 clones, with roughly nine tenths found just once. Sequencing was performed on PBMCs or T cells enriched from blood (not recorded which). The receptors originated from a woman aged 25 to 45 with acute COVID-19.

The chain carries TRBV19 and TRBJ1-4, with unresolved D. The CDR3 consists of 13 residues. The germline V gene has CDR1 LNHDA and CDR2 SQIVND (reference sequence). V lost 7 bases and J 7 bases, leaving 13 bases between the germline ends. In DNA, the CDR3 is TGTGCCAGTAAATTCATTTCGGGTGAAAAACTGTTTTTT. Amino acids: CASKFISGEKLFF.

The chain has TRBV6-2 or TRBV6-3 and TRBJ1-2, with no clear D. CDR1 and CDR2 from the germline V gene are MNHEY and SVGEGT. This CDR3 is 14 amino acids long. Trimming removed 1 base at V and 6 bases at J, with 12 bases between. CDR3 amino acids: CASSYFDSGNGYTF. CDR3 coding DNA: TGTGCCAGCAGTTACTTTGATTCGGGGAATGGCTACACCTTC.

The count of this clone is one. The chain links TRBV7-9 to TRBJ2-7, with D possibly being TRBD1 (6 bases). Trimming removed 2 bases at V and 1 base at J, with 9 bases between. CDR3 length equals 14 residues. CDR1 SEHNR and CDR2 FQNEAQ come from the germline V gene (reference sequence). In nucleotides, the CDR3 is TGTGCCAGCAGCTTAAGCCAGGGGTCCTACGAGCAGTACTTC. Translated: CASSLSQGSYEQYF.

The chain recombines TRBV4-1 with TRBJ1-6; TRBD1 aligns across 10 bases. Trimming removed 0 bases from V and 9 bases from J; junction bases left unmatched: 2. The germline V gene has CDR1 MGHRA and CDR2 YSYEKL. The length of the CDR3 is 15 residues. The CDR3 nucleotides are TGCGCCAGCAGCCAAGAAGGGACAGGGGCTTCACCCCTCCACTTT. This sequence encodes CASSQEGTGASPLHF.

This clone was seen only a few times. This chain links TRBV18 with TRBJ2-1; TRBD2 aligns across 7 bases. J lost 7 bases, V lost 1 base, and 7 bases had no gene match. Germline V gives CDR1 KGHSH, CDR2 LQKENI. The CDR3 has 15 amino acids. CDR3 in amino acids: CASSPLAGGANEQFF. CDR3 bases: TGTGCCAGCTCACCACTAGCGGGCGGGGCGAATGAGCAGTTCTTC.

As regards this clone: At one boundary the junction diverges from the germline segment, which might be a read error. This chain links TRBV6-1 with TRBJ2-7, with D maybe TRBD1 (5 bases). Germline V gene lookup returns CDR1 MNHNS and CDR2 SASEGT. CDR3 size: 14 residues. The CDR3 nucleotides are TGTGCCAGCAGTGAATTTGGGGCACAGGCCCCGCTCCCGTTC. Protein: CASSEFGAQAPLPF.

CDR3 sequence reads: CASSPGTGPGGNYGYTF. The CDR3 region has the DNA TGTGCCAGCTCACCCGGGACAGGACCCGGTGGGAACTATGGCTACACCTTC. J is TRBJ1-2 and V is TRBV18; the match to TRBD1 covers 8 bases. Germline V gives CDR1 KGHSH, CDR2 LQKENI. CDR3 length: 17 amino acids. V lost 3 bases and J lost 2; bases outside the gene matches: 11.

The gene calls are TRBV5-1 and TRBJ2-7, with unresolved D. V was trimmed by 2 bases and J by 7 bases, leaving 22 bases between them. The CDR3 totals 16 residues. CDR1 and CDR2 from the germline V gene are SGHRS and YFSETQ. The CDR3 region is CASSLADSSLSGEQYF. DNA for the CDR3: TGCGCCAGCAGCTTAGCAGACTCTTCCCTGAGTGGAGAGCAGTACTTC.

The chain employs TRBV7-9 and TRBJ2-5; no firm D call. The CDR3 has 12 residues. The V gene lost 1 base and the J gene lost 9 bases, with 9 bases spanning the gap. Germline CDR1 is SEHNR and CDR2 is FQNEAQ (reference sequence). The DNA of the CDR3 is TGTGCCAGCAGCTTAGATCGGCGGCCCCAGTACTTC. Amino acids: CASSLDRRPQYF.

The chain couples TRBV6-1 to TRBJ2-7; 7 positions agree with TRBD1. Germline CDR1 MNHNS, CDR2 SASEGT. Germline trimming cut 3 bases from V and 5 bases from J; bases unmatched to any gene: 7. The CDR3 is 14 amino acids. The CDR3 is CASSDRAGGHEQYF. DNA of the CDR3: TGTGCCAGCAGTGATAGGGCAGGGGGACACGAGCAGTACTTC.

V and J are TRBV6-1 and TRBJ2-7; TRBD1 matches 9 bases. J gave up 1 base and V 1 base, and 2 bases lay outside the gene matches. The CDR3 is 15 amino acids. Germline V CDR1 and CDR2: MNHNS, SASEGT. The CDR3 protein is CASSEDRGPSYEQYF. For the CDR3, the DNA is TGTGCCAGCAGTGAAGACAGGGGGCCATCCTACGAGCAGTACTTC.

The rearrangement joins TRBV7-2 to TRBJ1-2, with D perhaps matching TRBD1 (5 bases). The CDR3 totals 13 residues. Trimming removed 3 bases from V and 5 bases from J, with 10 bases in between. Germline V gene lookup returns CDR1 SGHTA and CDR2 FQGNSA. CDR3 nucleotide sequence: TGTGCCAGCAGCTTCGGGACTCTGTATGGCTACACCTTC. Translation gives CASSFGTLYGYTF.

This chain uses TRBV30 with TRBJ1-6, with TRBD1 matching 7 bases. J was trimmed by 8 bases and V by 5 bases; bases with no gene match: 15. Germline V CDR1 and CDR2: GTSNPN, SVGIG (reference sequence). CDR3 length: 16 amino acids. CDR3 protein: CAWLPRRGNVDSPLHF. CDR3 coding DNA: TGTGCCTGGCTCCCCCGCAGGGGGAATGTGGATTCACCCCTCCACTTT.

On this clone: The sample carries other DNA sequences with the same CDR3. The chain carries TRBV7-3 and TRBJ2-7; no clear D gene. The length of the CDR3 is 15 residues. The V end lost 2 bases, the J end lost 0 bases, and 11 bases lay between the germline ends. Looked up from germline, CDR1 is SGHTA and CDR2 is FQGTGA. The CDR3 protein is CASSLGLGSSYEQYF. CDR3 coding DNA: TGTGCCAGCAGCTTAGGGCTGGGCAGCTCCTACGAGCAGTACTTC.

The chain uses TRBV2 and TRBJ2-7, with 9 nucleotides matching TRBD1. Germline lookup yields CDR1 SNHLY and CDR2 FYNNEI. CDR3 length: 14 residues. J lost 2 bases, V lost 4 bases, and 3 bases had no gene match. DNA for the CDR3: TGTGCCAGCAGTGGACAGGGGGTCGCCTACGAGCAGTACTTC. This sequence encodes CASSGQGVAYEQYF. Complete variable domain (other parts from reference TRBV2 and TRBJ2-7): EPEVTQTPSHQVTQMGQEVILRCVPISNHLYFYWYRQILGQKVEFLVSFYNNEISEKSEIFDDQFSVERPDGSNFTLKIRSTKLEDSAMYFCASSGQGVAYEQYFGPGTRLTVT.

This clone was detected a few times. CDR3 in amino acids: CASSEERLAGYEQYF. CDR3 DNA sequence: TGTGCCAGCAGTGAGGAACGACTAGCGGGATACGAGCAGTACTTC. The chain links TRBV2 to TRBJ2-7, with TRBD2 matching over 11 bases. Germline V gene sequence: CDR1 SNHLY, CDR2 FYNNEI. With 3 bases clipped from V and 4 bases from J, the junction kept 5 bases outside the gene matches. CDR3 size: 15 residues.

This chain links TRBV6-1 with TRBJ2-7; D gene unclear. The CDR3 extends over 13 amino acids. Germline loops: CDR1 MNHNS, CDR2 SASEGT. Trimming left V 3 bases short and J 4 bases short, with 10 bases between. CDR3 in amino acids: CASSENEDYEQYF. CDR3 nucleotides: TGTGCCAGCAGTGAGAATGAGGATTACGAGCAGTACTTC.

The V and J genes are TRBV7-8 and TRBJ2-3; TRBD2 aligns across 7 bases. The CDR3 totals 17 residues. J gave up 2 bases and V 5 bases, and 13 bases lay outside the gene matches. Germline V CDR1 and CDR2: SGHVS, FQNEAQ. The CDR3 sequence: CASSPPGIAGLTDTQYF. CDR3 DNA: TGTGCCAGCAGCCCGCCCGGAATAGCGGGCCTCACAGATACGCAGTATTTT.

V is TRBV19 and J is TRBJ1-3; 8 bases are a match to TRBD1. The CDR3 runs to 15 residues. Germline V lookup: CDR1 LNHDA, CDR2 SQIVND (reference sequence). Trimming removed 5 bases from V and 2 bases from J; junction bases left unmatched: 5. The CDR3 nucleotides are TGTGCCAGTAGTCCCCCGACAGGGGCTGGAAACACCATATATTTT. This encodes CASSPPTGAGNTIYF.

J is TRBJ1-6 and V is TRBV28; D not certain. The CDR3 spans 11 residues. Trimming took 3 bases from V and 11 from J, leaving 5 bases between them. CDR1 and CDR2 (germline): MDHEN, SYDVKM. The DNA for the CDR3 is TGTGCCAGCAGTTTCCGGGCACCCCTCCACTTT. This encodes CASSFRAPLHF.

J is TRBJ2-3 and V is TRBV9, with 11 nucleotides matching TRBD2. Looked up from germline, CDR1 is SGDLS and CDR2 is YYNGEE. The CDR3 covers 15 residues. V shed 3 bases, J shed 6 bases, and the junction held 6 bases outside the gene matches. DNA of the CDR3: TGTGCCAGCAGCGGCCGACTAGCGGGAATCGATACGCAGTATTTT. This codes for CASSGRLAGIDTQYF. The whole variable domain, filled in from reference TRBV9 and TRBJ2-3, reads DSGVTQTPKHLITATGQRVTLRCSPRSGDLSVYWYQQSLDQGLQFLIQYYNGEERAKGNILERFSAQQFPDLHSELNLSSLELGDSALYFCASSGRLAGIDTQYFGPGTRLTVL.

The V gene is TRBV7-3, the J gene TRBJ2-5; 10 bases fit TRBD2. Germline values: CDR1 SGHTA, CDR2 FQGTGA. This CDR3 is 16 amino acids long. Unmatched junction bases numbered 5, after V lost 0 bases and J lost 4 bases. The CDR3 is CASSLTRVAGGETQYF. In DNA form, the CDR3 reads TGTGCCAGCAGCTTAACGAGGGTAGCGGGGGGAGAGACCCAGTACTTC.

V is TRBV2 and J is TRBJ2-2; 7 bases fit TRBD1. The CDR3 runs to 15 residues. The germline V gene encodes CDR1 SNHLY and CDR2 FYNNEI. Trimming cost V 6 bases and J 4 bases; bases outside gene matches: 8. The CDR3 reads CASSLDRASTGELFF. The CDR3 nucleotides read TGTGCCAGCAGCTTAGACAGGGCTTCCACCGGGGAGCTGTTTTTT.

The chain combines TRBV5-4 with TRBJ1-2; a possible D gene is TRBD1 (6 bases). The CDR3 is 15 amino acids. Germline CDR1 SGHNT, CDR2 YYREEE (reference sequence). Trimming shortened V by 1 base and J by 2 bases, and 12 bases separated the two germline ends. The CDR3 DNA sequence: TGTGCCAGCAGCTTGTGGGGAACAGGGAACTATGGCTACACCTTC. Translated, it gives CASSLWGTGNYGYTF.